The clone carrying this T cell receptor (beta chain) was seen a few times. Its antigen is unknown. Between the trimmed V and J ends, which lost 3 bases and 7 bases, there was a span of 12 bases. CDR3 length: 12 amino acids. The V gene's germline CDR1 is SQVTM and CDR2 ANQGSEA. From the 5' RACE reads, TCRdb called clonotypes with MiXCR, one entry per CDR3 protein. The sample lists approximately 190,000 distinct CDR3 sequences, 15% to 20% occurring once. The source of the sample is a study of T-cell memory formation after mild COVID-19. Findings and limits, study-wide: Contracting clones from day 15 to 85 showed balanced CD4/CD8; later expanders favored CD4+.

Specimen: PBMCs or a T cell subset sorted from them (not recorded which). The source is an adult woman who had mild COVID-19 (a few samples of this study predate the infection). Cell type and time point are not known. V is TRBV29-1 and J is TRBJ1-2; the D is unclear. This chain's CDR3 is CSVEGRGGGYTF. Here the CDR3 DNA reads TGCAGCGTTGAGGGCCGGGGAGGTGGCTACACCTTC.